Listed here are 28 T cell receptor beta chains from one sample, sequenced in a study of blood T cells in healthy people across ages. Then a second PCR, running about 6 to 12 cycles, was carried out with a sample-barcoded 5' primer and a J-beta primer mix. Each CDR3 protein gets one entry after TCRdb re-called the 5' RACE reads with MiXCR. In the table there are about 1.4 million distinct CDR3 sequences, approximately 60% of which are singletons. Sequenced material: blood. The receptors shown here come from a man between 18 and 29 years old in good health.

This clonotype has a single count. V usage is TRBV27 and J usage is TRBJ2-5; D is possibly TRBD2 (5 bases). The germline CDR1 and CDR2 sequences are MNHEY and SMNVEV (reference sequence). The CDR3 has 13 amino acids. V was cut by 0 bases and J by 7 bases, with 9 bases left in between. The CDR3 DNA follows: TGTGCCAGCAGTTTATCCGGGGTCGGGACCCAGTACTTC. Protein: CASSLSGVGTQYF.

V usage is TRBV20-1 and J usage is TRBJ2-3, with 11 bases identical to TRBD2. CDR1 and CDR2 from the germline V gene are DFQATT and SNEGSKA (reference sequence). The junction had 3 bases not matched to a gene; V was cut back by 0 bases and J by 4 bases. The CDR3 loop spans 15 amino acids. For the CDR3, the DNA is TGCAGTGCTAGAGATAGCGGGGGGGCTCCAGATACGCAGTATTTT. Protein product: CSARDSGGAPDTQYF.

This clonotype was seen only a few times. The genes are TRBV20-1 and TRBJ2-7, with 7 bases identical to TRBD1. Germline loops: CDR1 DFQATT, CDR2 SNEGSKA (reference sequence). With 8 bases clipped from V and 2 bases from J, the junction kept 3 bases outside the gene matches. The CDR3 loop spans 11 amino acids. CDR3 amino acids: CSTTGTYEQYF. The CDR3 coding sequence is TGCAGTACGACAGGGACCTACGAGCAGTACTTC.

This clonotype was counted a few times. The rearrangement uses TRBV29-1 and TRBJ2-1, with TRBD1 matching over 8 bases. Germline V gene lookup returns CDR1 SQVTM and CDR2 ANQGSEA. This CDR3 contains 16 residues. After removal of 6 bases from V and 3 bases from J, the junction contained 13 bases not matched to a gene. This CDR3 is CSVLPASTGDYNEQFF. CDR3 DNA sequence: TGCAGCGTCCTTCCTGCCTCGACAGGGGACTACAATGAGCAGTTCTTC.

This chain links TRBV28 with TRBJ2-3; 7 positions match TRBD2. The CDR3 contains 17 residues. Germline-derived CDR1 and CDR2 are MDHEN and SYDVKM. V dropped 5 bases and J dropped 0; count of bases not matched to a gene: 11. Here the CDR3 reads CASSLPSTSRSTDTQYF. The CDR3 DNA sequence: TGTGCCAGCAGTCTCCCGTCGACTAGCAGAAGCACAGATACGCAGTATTTT.

The J gene is TRBJ1-2, the V gene TRBV6-1; D not resolved. CDR3 length: 12 amino acids. The germline CDR1 and CDR2 sequences are MNHNS and SASEGT. The ends were cut back, 0 bases at V and 8 bases at J, with 7 bases in the middle. The CDR3 nucleotides are TGTGCCAGCAGTGAAGCGCTTGGGGGCTACACCTTC. As protein: CASSEALGGYTF.

The chain employs TRBV29-1 and TRBJ2-1, with 9 positions matching TRBD2. J lost 4 bases, V lost 4 bases, and 2 bases had no gene match. Germline assignment: CDR1 SQVTM and CDR2 ANQGSEA. The CDR3 covers 13 residues. This CDR3 reads CSVVTSGYNEQFF. The CDR3 DNA reads as TGCAGCGTTGTCACTAGCGGGTACAATGAGCAGTTCTTC.

This rearrangement joins TRBV14 to TRBJ2-1, with D unclear. Germline-derived CDR1 and CDR2 are SGHDN and FVKESK. Between the trimmed V and J ends, which lost 4 bases and 8 bases, there was a span of 12 bases. The CDR3 runs to 13 residues. The CDR3, as DNA: TGTGCCAGCAGCCCCGTCGAGTACGATGAGCAGTTCTTC. It yields the protein CASSPVEYDEQFF.

The V gene is TRBV11-2, the J gene TRBJ1-2, with no clear D. The CDR3 has 15 amino acids. V lost 4 bases to trimming and J lost 3 bases, with 15 bases between them. CDR1 is SGHAT, CDR2 FQNNGV, per germline. CDR3 DNA: TGTGCCAGCAGCTCCGATCGGGTCTCCTACTATGGCTACACCTTC. Its translation is CASSSDRVSYYGYTF.

Worth noting for this clonotype: One junction end disagrees with the germline gene, perhaps due to a read error. This chain uses TRBV2 with TRBJ2-1, with D hard to call. Germline V CDR1 and CDR2: SNHLY, FYNNEI. The length of the CDR3 is 13 residues. The CDR3 region is CAGSGDSYNEQFF. As DNA, the CDR3 is TGTGCCGGCAGTGGGGACTCCTACAATGAGCAGTTCTTC.

The chain carries TRBV9 and TRBJ1-6; possible D gene TRBD1, 6 bases. The germline V gene encodes CDR1 SGDLS and CDR2 YYNGEE. Deletions cut 5 bases from V and 9 bases from J, with 15 bases between. There are 14 residues in the CDR3. The CDR3 DNA reads TGTGCCAGCAGTAGGGGGATTGGGAGTTCACCCCTCCACTTT. Its protein is CASSRGIGSSPLHF.

V usage is TRBV7-9 and J usage is TRBJ2-1; 9 nucleotides line up with TRBD1. The germline V gene encodes CDR1 SEHNR and CDR2 FQNEAQ (reference sequence). The CDR3 contains 16 residues. V dropped 8 bases and J dropped 8; count of bases not matched to a gene: 16. The CDR3 DNA reads TGTGCCAGCCTCGAACCGGGACAGGGAAGAATTGATGAGCAGTTCTTC. The encoded protein is CASLEPGQGRIDEQFF.

The chain is built from TRBV29-1 and TRBJ2-1; tentatively, D is TRBD2 (6 bases). The DNA end lines up better with TRBJ2-7; the J call may be wrong. The length of the CDR3 is 14 residues. Germline CDR1 SQVTM, CDR2 ANQGSEA. The DNA of the CDR3 is TGCAGCGTTGAAGCGGGAGCGGCCTACAATGAGCAGTACTTC. Translating it yields CSVEAGAAYNEQYF.

This chain links TRBV3-1 with TRBJ2-7, with 7 bases aligning to TRBD2. The germline gives CDR1 LGHDT, CDR2 YNNKEL (reference sequence). The junction had 2 bases not matched to a gene; V was cut back by 3 bases and J by 0 bases. CDR3 length: 14 residues. The CDR3 region is CASSQRTSSYEQYF. The DNA for the CDR3 is TGTGCCAGCAGCCAGAGGACTAGCTCCTACGAGCAGTACTTC.

This clonotype has only a few counts. V is TRBV5-1 and J is TRBJ2-3, with TRBD1 identical over 9 bases. Trimming at V came to 4 bases and at J to 3 bases, leaving 3 bases not matched to a gene. CDR3 length: 14 residues. Germline-derived CDR1 and CDR2 are SGHRS and YFSETQ. The CDR3, as DNA: TGCGCCAGCAGCCATGGACAGGGGACAGATACGCAGTATTTT. Its translation is CASSHGQGTDTQYF.

The chain recombines TRBV4-1 with TRBJ2-3, with TRBD2 identical over 11 bases. V dropped 1 base and J dropped 7; count of bases not matched to a gene: 4. CDR1 and CDR2 from the germline V gene are MGHRA and YSYEKL. CDR3 length: 15 residues. CDR3 in amino acids: CASSQVGLAGNTQYF. In nucleotides, the CDR3 is TGCGCCAGCAGCCAAGTTGGACTAGCGGGCAATACGCAGTATTTT.

DNA of the CDR3: TGTGCCAGCAGCCAAGGGGCAGGGGTTAGCAATCAGCCCCAGCATTTT. Protein product: CASSQGAGVSNQPQHF. V and J are TRBV3-1 and TRBJ1-5; D is perhaps TRBD1 (6 bases). CDR1 is LGHDT and CDR2 is YNNKEL in the germline V gene (reference sequence). V lost 1 base, J lost 0 bases, and 10 bases lay in between. The CDR3 consists of 16 residues.

The chain recombines TRBV20-1 with TRBJ2-1; D is undetermined. With 3 bases removed from V and 0 bases from J, the gap between germline ends came to 9 bases. The CDR3 consists of 14 residues. Germline-derived CDR1 and CDR2 are DFQATT and SNEGSKA (reference sequence). DNA for the CDR3: TGCAGTGCTAGCCTACAGAGCTCCTACAATGAGCAGTTCTTC. Amino acid sequence: CSASLQSSYNEQFF.

The table lists this clonotype with a few counts. The rearrangement links TRBV27 to TRBJ2-7; 7 bases agree with TRBD2. The J segment lost 2 bases and the V segment lost 5 bases, leaving 12 bases of the junction unmatched. CDR1 and CDR2 (germline): MNHEY, SMNVEV (reference sequence). This CDR3 spans 16 amino acids. CDR3 nucleotides: TGTGCCAGCAGTCAACGCGGGGGTCCCCCACCCTACGAGCAGTACTTC. Amino acid sequence: CASSQRGGPPPYEQYF.

The chain joins TRBV7-2 to TRBJ2-5; 9 bases fit TRBD2. This CDR3 region has 17 residues. The V segment lost 2 bases and the J segment 2 bases; nucleotides outside the gene matches: 9. The germline gives CDR1 SGHTA, CDR2 FQGNSA. CDR3: CASSLKAGGRGQETQYF. CDR3 DNA sequence: TGTGCCAGCAGCTTAAAGGCGGGAGGGCGAGGACAAGAGACCCAGTACTTC.

This clonotype was seen a few times. The chain combines TRBV25-1 with TRBJ2-6; D call uncertain. Germline V CDR1 and CDR2: MGHDK, SYGVNS. Trimming left V 4 bases short and J 2 bases short, with 6 bases between. The CDR3 length is 14 residues. CDR3 protein: CASSGVPGANVLTF. CDR3 nucleotide sequence: TGTGCCAGCAGTGGGGTTCCTGGGGCCAACGTCCTGACTTTC.

The chain carries TRBV7-2 and TRBJ2-7; D unresolved. The CDR3 has 12 amino acids. V was trimmed by 1 base and J by 6 bases, leaving 7 bases between them. Germline V gene lookup returns CDR1 SGHTA and CDR2 FQGNSA. The CDR3 DNA reads as TGTGCCAGCAGCTTAGGCAGAACCGAGCAGTACTTC. The encoded protein is CASSLGRTEQYF.

The sample holds a few counts of this clonotype. The chain is built from TRBV7-2 and TRBJ2-7; D might be TRBD2 (5 bases). Germline V CDR1 and CDR2: SGHTA, FQGNSA. Trimming left V 5 bases short and J 2 bases short, with 16 bases between. This CDR3 is 15 amino acids long. The CDR3 here is CASSQERVPTYEQYF. In nucleotides, the CDR3 is TGTGCCAGCAGCCAAGAGAGGGTCCCTACCTACGAGCAGTACTTC. Together with reference TRBV7-2 and TRBJ2-7, the CDR3 gives the full variable domain: GAGVSQSPSNKVTEKGKDVELRCDPISGHTALYWYRQSLGQGLEFLIYFQGNSAPDKSGLPSDRFSAERTGGSVSTLTIQRTQQEDSAVYLCASSQERVPTYEQYFGPGTRLTVT.

The V call is TRBV5-6, the J call TRBJ2-7; D is perhaps TRBD1 or TRBD2 (6 bases each). From germline, CDR1 is SGHDT and CDR2 YYEEEE. Trimming shortened V by 4 bases and J by 2 bases, and 19 bases separated the two germline ends. The CDR3 has 16 amino acids. In nucleotides, the CDR3 is TGTGCCAGCAGCATTGGGCTGGGCCGGGGGCCCTACGAGCAGTACTTC. It specifies CASSIGLGRGPYEQYF.

This clonotype turned up a few times. The rearrangement uses TRBV10-3 and TRBJ2-7; 8 nucleotides agree with TRBD1. The germline gives CDR1 ENHRY, CDR2 SYGVKD. V lost 7 bases to trimming and J lost 3 bases; unmatched junction nucleotides: 5. CDR3 length equals 13 residues. CDR3 bases: TGTGCCATCAAGGACAGGGTGGACTACGAGCAGTACTTC. Residues: CAIKDRVDYEQYF.

This clonotype appeared once. The chain recombines TRBV10-3 with TRBJ1-1; the D is unclear. Looked up from germline, CDR1 is ENHRY and CDR2 is SYGVKD. The CDR3 sequence is 16 residues long. Trimming cost V 0 bases and J 0 bases, with 11 bases left between them. CDR3 nucleotides: TGTGCCATCAGTGAGTCGACGGCCCGGATGAACACTGAAGCTTTCTTT. This sequence encodes CAISESTARMNTEAFF.

The chain couples TRBV5-5 to TRBJ2-5, with no clear D. The CDR3 is 14 residues long. Trimming took off 4 bases at V and 5 bases at J, with 15 bases between the two ends. Germline V gene data show CDR1 as SGHKS and CDR2 as YYEKEE (reference sequence). The chain's CDR3 is CASSMSISWETQYF. For the CDR3, the DNA is TGTGCCAGCAGCATGTCCATCAGCTGGGAGACCCAGTACTTC.

This clonotype showed up just a few times. This chain uses TRBV29-1 with TRBJ2-5; perhaps TRBD1 as D (6 bases). V lost 4 bases, J lost 5 bases, and 14 bases lay in between. CDR3 length: 13 amino acids. Germline lookup yields CDR1 SQVTM and CDR2 ANQGSEA. Here the CDR3 reads CSVGSRGGETQYF. The DNA for the CDR3 is TGCAGCGTTGGATCCAGGGGCGGGGAGACCCAGTACTTC.